This record concerns one TCR beta chain sequence. The data were taken from a study of T cells after yellow fever vaccination. J lost 2 bases, V lost 5 bases, and 7 bases had no gene match. This CDR3 comprises 15 residues. The study, taken as a whole, reports: Peak timing came faster in the weaker secondary response, day 5 versus 15. There was a possibility that FACS-sorted repertoires contained abundant clonotypes contaminating from the bulk population. Most clones from primary vaccination resurfaced after the booster (about 95% CD4, about 91% CD8).

UMIs and a universal primer site were added when TCR cDNA was made by 5'RACE template switching. Via MiXCR, TCRdb re-called the 5' RACE reads, giving one row per CDR3 protein. The sample lists around 53,000 distinct CDR3 sequences, 6.6% occurring once. This sequence joins TRBV12-3 or TRBV12-4 and TRBJ1-1, with 8 positions matching TRBD1. Here the sequenced sample was CD8+ T cells not binding an NS4B(214-222) dextramer, sorted from PBMCs, taken about 41 days after the first yellow fever vaccination. This receptor was identified in a young man who received the YFV17D yellow fever vaccine. In DNA form, the CDR3 reads TGTGCCAGCAGTACCATTGACAGGGGAAACACTGAAGCTTTCTTT. This sequence encodes CASSTIDRGNTEAFF.